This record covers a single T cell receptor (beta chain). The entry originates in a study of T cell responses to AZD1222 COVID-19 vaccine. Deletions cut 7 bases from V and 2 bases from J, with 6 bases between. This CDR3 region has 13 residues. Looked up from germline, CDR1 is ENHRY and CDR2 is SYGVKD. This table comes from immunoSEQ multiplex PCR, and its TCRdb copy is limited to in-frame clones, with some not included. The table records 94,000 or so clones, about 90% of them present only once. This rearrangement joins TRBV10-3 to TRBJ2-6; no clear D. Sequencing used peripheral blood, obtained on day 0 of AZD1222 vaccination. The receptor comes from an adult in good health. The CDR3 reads CAITRPGANVLTF. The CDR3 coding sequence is TGTGCCATCACCCGACCTGGGGCCAACGTCCTGACTTTC.